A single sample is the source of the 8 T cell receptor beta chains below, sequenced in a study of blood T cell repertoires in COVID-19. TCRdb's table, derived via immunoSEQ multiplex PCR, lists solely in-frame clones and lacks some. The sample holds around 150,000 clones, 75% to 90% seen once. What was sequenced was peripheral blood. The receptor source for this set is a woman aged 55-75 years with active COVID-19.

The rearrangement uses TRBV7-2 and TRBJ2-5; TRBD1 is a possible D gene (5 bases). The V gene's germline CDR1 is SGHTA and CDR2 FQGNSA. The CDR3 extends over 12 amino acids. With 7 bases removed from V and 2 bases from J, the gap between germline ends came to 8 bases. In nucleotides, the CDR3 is TGTGCCAGCAAAAGACAGCAAGAGACCCAGTACTTC. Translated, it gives CASKRQQETQYF. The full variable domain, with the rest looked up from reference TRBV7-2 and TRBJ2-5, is GAGVSQSPSNKVTEKGKDVELRCDPISGHTALYWYRQSLGQGLEFLIYFQGNSAPDKSGLPSDRFSAERTGGSVSTLTIQRTQQEDSAVYLCASKRQQETQYFGPGTRLLVL.

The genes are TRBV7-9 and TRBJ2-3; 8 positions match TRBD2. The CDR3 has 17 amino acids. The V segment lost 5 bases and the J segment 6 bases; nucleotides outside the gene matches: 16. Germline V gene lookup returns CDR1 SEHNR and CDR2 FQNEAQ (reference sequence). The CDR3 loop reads CASSLQRYSGIPDTQYF. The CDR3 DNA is TGTGCCAGCAGCCTGCAACGTTATAGCGGGATCCCCGATACGCAGTATTTT.

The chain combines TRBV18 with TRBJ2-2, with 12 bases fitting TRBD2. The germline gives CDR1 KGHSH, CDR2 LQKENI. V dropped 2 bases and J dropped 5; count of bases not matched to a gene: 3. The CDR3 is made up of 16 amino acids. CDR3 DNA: TGTGCCAGCTCACCAGCGCTAGCGGGAGGGACCGGGGAGCTGTTTTTT. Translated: CASSPALAGGTGELFF.

The CDR3 sequence is CASSGAGVLLNYGYTF. The CDR3 region has the DNA TGTGCCAGCAGTGGCGCAGGGGTCCTCCTTAACTATGGCTACACCTTC. This rearrangement joins TRBV28 to TRBJ1-2, with D perhaps TRBD1 (6 bases). Germline V CDR1 and CDR2: MDHEN, SYDVKM. There are 16 residues in the CDR3. Trimming pared 5 bases from V and 1 base from J, leaving 17 bases between.

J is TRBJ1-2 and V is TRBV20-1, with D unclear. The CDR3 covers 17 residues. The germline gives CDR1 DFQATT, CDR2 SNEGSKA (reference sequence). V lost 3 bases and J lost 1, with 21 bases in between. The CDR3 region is CSASSGLGLSDNYGYTF. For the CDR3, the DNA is TGCAGTGCTAGTTCCGGACTCGGACTTAGCGATAACTATGGCTACACCTTC.

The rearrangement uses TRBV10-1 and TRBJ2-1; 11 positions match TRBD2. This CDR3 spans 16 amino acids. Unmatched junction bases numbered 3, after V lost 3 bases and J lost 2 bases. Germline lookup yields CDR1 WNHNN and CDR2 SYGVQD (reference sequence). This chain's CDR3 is CASSDLSGRAYNEQFF. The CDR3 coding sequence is TGCGCCAGCAGTGATCTTAGCGGGAGGGCCTACAATGAGCAGTTCTTC.

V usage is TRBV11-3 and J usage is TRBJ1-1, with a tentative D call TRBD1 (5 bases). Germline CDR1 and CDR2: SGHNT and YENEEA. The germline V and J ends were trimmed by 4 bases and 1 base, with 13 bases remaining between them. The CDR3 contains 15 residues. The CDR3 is CASSWGGSGNTEAFF. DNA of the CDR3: TGTGCCAGCAGCTGGGGGGGGTCGGGGAACACTGAAGCTTTCTTT.

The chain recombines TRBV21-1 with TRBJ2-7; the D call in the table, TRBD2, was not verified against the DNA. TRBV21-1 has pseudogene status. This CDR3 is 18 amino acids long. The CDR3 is CASSKTLSLAEDAYEQYF. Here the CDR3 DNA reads TGTGCCAGCAGCAAAACGTTGTCACTAGCGGAGGACGCCTACGAGCAGTACTTC.